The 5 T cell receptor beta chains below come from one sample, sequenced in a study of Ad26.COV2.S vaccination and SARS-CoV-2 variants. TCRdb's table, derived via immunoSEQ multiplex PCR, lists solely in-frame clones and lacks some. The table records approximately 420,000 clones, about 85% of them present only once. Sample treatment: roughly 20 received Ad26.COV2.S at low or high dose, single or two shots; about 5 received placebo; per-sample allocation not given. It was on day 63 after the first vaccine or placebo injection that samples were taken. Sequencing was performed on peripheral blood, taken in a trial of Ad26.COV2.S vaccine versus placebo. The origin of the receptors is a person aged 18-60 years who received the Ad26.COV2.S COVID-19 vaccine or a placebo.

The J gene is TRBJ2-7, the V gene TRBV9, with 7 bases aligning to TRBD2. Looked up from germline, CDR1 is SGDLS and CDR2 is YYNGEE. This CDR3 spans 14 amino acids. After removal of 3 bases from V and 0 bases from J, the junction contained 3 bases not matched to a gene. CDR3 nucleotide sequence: TGTGCCAGCAGCGGACGGGGGGTCTCCTACGAGCAGTACTTC. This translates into CASSGRGVSYEQYF.

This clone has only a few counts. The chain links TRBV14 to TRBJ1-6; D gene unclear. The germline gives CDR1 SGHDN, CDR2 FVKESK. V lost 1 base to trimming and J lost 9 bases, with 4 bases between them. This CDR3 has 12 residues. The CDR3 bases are TGTGCCAGCAGCCAAGTGAGTTCACCCCTCCACTTT. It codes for CASSQVSSPLHF.

DNA of the CDR3: TGTGCCAGCAGTCCCGGGACTAGCGGGGGGGAGACCCAGTACTTC. Residues: CASSPGTSGGETQYF. The chain recombines TRBV2 with TRBJ2-5, with 15 bases aligning to TRBD2. CDR3 length: 15 residues. The germline V gene encodes CDR1 SNHLY and CDR2 FYNNEI. Unmatched junction bases numbered 3, after V lost 5 bases and J lost 5 bases.

CDR3 amino acids: CASSSGTGRMGWEKLFF. CDR3 DNA sequence: TGTGCCAGCAGCTCCGGGACAGGAAGAATGGGATGGGAAAAACTGTTTTTT. The chain employs TRBV3-1 (or the pseudogene TRBV3-2) and TRBJ1-4; 8 bases line up with TRBD1. The CDR3 consists of 17 residues. Germline lookup yields CDR1 LGHDT and CDR2 YNNKEL (reference sequence). V was pared by 5 bases and J by 8 bases, with 16 bases of the junction left unmatched.

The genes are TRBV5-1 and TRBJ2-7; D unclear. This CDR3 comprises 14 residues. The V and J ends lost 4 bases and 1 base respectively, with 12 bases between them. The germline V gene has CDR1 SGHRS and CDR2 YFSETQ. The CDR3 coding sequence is TGCGCCAGCAGCCCCGGACCTGCTTCCTACGAGCAGTACTTC. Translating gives CASSPGPASYEQYF. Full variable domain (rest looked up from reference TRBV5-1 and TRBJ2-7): KAGVTQTPRYLIKTRGQQVTLSCSPISGHRSVSWYQQTPGQGLQFLFEYFSETQRNKGNFPGRFSGRQFSNSRSEMNVSTLELGDSALYLCASSPGPASYEQYFGPGTRLTVT.